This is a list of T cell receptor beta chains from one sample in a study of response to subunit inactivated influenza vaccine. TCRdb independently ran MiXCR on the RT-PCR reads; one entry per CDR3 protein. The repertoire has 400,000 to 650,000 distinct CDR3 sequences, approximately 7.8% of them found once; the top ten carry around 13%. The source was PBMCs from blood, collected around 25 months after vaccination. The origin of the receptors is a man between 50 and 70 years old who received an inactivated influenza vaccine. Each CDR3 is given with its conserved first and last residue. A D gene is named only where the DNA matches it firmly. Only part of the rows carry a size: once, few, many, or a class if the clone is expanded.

CDR3nt: TGCAGTGCTAGGGGCGGGATCGGGAGCCCCCAAGAGACCCAGTACTTC
CDR3aa: CSARGGIGSPQETQYF
d_gene: -
v_gene: TRBV20-1
abundance: few
j_gene: TRBJ2-5

CDR3nt: TGTGCCAGCAGCTTAGCACAGAGAAGCTCCTATAATTCACCCCTCCACTTT
CDR3aa: CASSLAQRSSYNSPLHF
d_gene: -
v_gene: TRBV7-2
abundance: -
j_gene: TRBJ1-6

CDR3nt: TGTGCCAGCAGCCTTCGGACACAGAACACCGGGGAGCTGTTTTTT
CDR3aa: CASSLRTQNTGELFF
d_gene: -
v_gene: TRBV7-9
abundance: -
j_gene: TRBJ2-2

CDR3nt: TGTGCCACCCCCGGGATTAGGGGGACTAGCGGGAGGGCCGGATCCTACAATGAGCAGTTCTTC
CDR3aa: CATPGIRGTSGRAGSYNEQFF
d_gene: -
v_gene: TRBV21-1
abundance: -
j_gene: TRBJ2-1

CDR3nt: TGTGCCAGCAGCCAAGGCAGCGGGAGACGCTACAATGAGCAGTTCTTC
CDR3aa: CASSQGSGRRYNEQFF
d_gene: TRBD2
v_gene: TRBV3-1
abundance: many
j_gene: TRBJ2-1

CDR3nt: TGCAGTGCTAGAAGAACGGGTGATCCTTACGAGCAGTACTTC
CDR3aa: CSARRTGDPYEQYF
d_gene: -
v_gene: TRBV20-1
abundance: few
j_gene: TRBJ2-7

CDR3nt: TGTGCCAGCGGCCGTGGGACAGGGGCAACTGGGGCCAACGTCCTGACTTTC
CDR3aa: CASGRGTGATGANVLTF
d_gene: TRBD1
v_gene: TRBV28
abundance: -
j_gene: TRBJ2-6

CDR3nt: TGCGCCAGCAGCCAAGAATCTCGGACAGGTAATTACTACGAGCAGTACTTC
CDR3aa: CASSQESRTGNYYEQYF
d_gene: TRBD1
v_gene: TRBV4-3
abundance: few
j_gene: TRBJ2-7

CDR3nt: TGTGCCAGCAGCTTAACGATTAGCGGGAGGGGAACATACAATGAGCAGTTCTTC
CDR3aa: CASSLTISGRGTYNEQFF
d_gene: TRBD2
v_gene: TRBV7-3
abundance: -
j_gene: TRBJ2-1

CDR3nt: TGCAGTGCTAGAGGGAGGGACAGGGCCGATAACTATGGCTACACCTTC
CDR3aa: CSARGRDRADNYGYTF
d_gene: TRBD1
v_gene: TRBV20-1
abundance: few
j_gene: TRBJ1-2

CDR3nt: TGTGCCAGCAGCCGCGACAGGGGATCGATAAATGAGCAGTTCTTC
CDR3aa: CASSRDRGSINEQFF
d_gene: TRBD1
v_gene: TRBV4-2
abundance: many
j_gene: TRBJ2-1

CDR3nt: TGCAGTGCTAGTAATAGTCTCCGGGAGACCCAGTACTTC
CDR3aa: CSASNSLRETQYF
d_gene: -
v_gene: TRBV20-1
abundance: -
j_gene: TRBJ2-5

CDR3nt: TGTGCCAGCAGCATCTGGGGCGGGAGGGCTTACAATGAGCAGTTCTTC
CDR3aa: CASSIWGGRAYNEQFF
d_gene: TRBD2
v_gene: TRBV12-3/TRBV12-4
abundance: few
j_gene: TRBJ2-1

CDR3nt: TGTGCCAGCAGACTCGGACAGGGAGTCTACGAGCAGTACTTC
CDR3aa: CASRLGQGVYEQYF
d_gene: TRBD1
v_gene: TRBV12-3/TRBV12-4
abundance: few
j_gene: TRBJ2-7

CDR3nt: TGCAGTGCTAGAGTGCTGGGGGGCCCGGATGAAAAACTGTTTTTT
CDR3aa: CSARVLGGPDEKLFF
d_gene: -
v_gene: TRBV20-1
abundance: few
j_gene: TRBJ1-4

CDR3nt: TGCAGTGCTAGAGCCCCGTCGGCGGGGCAGTCCTCCTACGAGCAGTACTTC
CDR3aa: CSARAPSAGQSSYEQYF
d_gene: -
v_gene: TRBV20-1
abundance: -
j_gene: TRBJ2-7

CDR3nt: TGTGCCAGCAGTTACTCCGAAACCCGACTAGCCGGGTTGGGTGAGCAGTTCTTC
CDR3aa: CASSYSETRLAGLGEQFF
d_gene: TRBD2
v_gene: TRBV6-2/TRBV6-3
abundance: few
j_gene: TRBJ2-1

CDR3nt: TGCAGTGCTAGAGGGGATGTGGGGGCTGGCTATGGCTACACCTTC
CDR3aa: CSARGDVGAGYGYTF
d_gene: -
v_gene: TRBV20-1
abundance: once
j_gene: TRBJ1-2

CDR3nt: TGTGCCAGCAGTTTTTGGCAGGGGATGGCCGGGGAGCTGTTTTTT
CDR3aa: CASSFWQGMAGELFF
d_gene: -
v_gene: TRBV12-3/TRBV12-4
abundance: few
j_gene: TRBJ2-2

CDR3nt: TGTGCCAGCTCGAAACCCCCAGGGTCAACCGGGTACGAGCAGTACTTC
CDR3aa: CASSKPPGSTGYEQYF
d_gene: -
v_gene: TRBV18
abundance: many
j_gene: TRBJ2-7

CDR3nt: TGTGCCAGCAGCCAGCCAGGACTAGCGGGGGGGCTTGGGGAGCTGTTTTTT
CDR3aa: CASSQPGLAGGLGELFF
d_gene: TRBD2
v_gene: TRBV4-2
abundance: few
j_gene: TRBJ2-2

CDR3nt: TGCAGTGCTAGATCCCCGGCGGGAGTTGACGAGCAGTACTTC
CDR3aa: CSARSPAGVDEQYF
d_gene: TRBD2
v_gene: TRBV20-1
abundance: few
j_gene: TRBJ2-7

CDR3nt: TGCAGTGCTAGTCGGGCTAGCGGAACCTCCAAAGAGACCCAGTACTTC
CDR3aa: CSASRASGTSKETQYF
d_gene: TRBD2
v_gene: TRBV20-1
abundance: -
j_gene: TRBJ2-5

CDR3nt: TGCAGCGGCATGACGGGGATCTACGAGCAGTACTTC
CDR3aa: CSGMTGIYEQYF
d_gene: -
v_gene: TRBV29-1
abundance: few
j_gene: TRBJ2-7

CDR3nt: TGCAGTGTTAAGAGACCAGGCGGCAATGAGCAGTTCTTC
CDR3aa: CSVKRPGGNEQFF
d_gene: -
v_gene: TRBV20-1
abundance: -
j_gene: TRBJ2-1

CDR3nt: TGTGCCAGCAGTTACTCTAGCGGTTCAGCCGGGGAGCTGTTTTTT
CDR3aa: CASSYSSGSAGELFF
d_gene: -
v_gene: TRBV6-5
abundance: few
j_gene: TRBJ2-2

CDR3nt: TGCAGTGCTAGAGTTAAGGTCGACTCCTACGAGCAGTACTTC
CDR3aa: CSARVKVDSYEQYF
d_gene: -
v_gene: TRBV20-1
abundance: few
j_gene: TRBJ2-7

CDR3nt: TGTGCCAGCAAGTCGACAGGGACCGGGGAGCTGTTTTTT
CDR3aa: CASKSTGTGELFF
d_gene: TRBD1
v_gene: TRBV9
abundance: few
j_gene: TRBJ2-2

CDR3nt: TGTGCCAGCAGCAAACAGGGGACCACCGGGGAGCTGTTTTTT
CDR3aa: CASSKQGTTGELFF
d_gene: TRBD1
v_gene: TRBV7-9
abundance: -
j_gene: TRBJ2-2

CDR3nt: TGTGCCAGCAGTTTGGTACCGGTTCGGGCAACTAGCACAGATACGCAGTATTTT
CDR3aa: CASSLVPVRATSTDTQYF
d_gene: -
v_gene: TRBV28
abundance: many
j_gene: TRBJ2-3

CDR3nt: TGCGCCAGCAGCCAGGGACAGGGGGTCGCAGATACGCAGTATTTT
CDR3aa: CASSQGQGVADTQYF
d_gene: TRBD1
v_gene: TRBV5-1
abundance: many
j_gene: TRBJ2-3

CDR3nt: TGCGCCAGCAGCTTTGAGGGAAAAGAGACCCAGTACTTC
CDR3aa: CASSFEGKETQYF
d_gene: -
v_gene: TRBV5-1
abundance: -
j_gene: TRBJ2-5

CDR3nt: TGTGCCAGCAGCCAACCCCCTCGGACCAGAGAGACCCAGTACTTC
CDR3aa: CASSQPPRTRETQYF
d_gene: -
v_gene: TRBV6-1
abundance: few
j_gene: TRBJ2-5

CDR3nt: TGTGCCAGCAGCTTAGGGCAAAGGACGCATGAGCAGTTCTTC
CDR3aa: CASSLGQRTHEQFF
d_gene: -
v_gene: TRBV7-2
abundance: few
j_gene: TRBJ2-1

CDR3nt: TGTGCCAGCAGCGACCAAGAGGTCCAGAGATACTACGAGCAGTACTTC
CDR3aa: CASSDQEVQRYYEQYF
d_gene: -
v_gene: TRBV7-8
abundance: many
j_gene: TRBJ2-7

CDR3nt: TGCAGCGCCGGCTCTTATAGCGGGAGGGTCCTCCATACGCAGTATTTT
CDR3aa: CSAGSYSGRVLHTQYF
d_gene: TRBD2
v_gene: TRBV29-1
abundance: -
j_gene: TRBJ2-3

CDR3nt: TGTGCCACCCTGGGACCCCCTTACAATGAGCAGTTCTTC
CDR3aa: CATLGPPYNEQFF
d_gene: -
v_gene: TRBV15
abundance: few
j_gene: TRBJ2-1

CDR3nt: TGCAGTGCTACTTTCAGCGGGAGTGAGACCCAGTACTTC
CDR3aa: CSATFSGSETQYF
d_gene: TRBD2
v_gene: TRBV20-1
abundance: many
j_gene: TRBJ2-5

CDR3nt: TGTGCCACCGTTGGGACCGGCAATCAGCCCCAGCATTTT
CDR3aa: CATVGTGNQPQHF
d_gene: -
v_gene: TRBV6-2/TRBV6-3
abundance: many
j_gene: TRBJ1-5

CDR3nt: TGTGCCAGCAGCGTAGTAGCGACCTCCTACGAGCAGTACTTC
CDR3aa: CASSVVATSYEQYF
d_gene: -
v_gene: TRBV9
abundance: -
j_gene: TRBJ2-7

CDR3nt: TGTGCCAGCAGTTTAGCGCTGGGACAGGTAGAGACCCAGTACTTC
CDR3aa: CASSLALGQVETQYF
d_gene: TRBD1
v_gene: TRBV12-3/TRBV12-4
abundance: -
j_gene: TRBJ2-5

CDR3nt: TGTGCCAGCAGCCCCACTCGCGGTTACAATGAGCAGTTCTTC
CDR3aa: CASSPTRGYNEQFF
d_gene: -
v_gene: TRBV4-2
abundance: few
j_gene: TRBJ2-1

CDR3nt: TGCAGTGCCCCCCTTACCGGGACAGGGTTTAGCGAGCAGTACTTC
CDR3aa: CSAPLTGTGFSEQYF
d_gene: TRBD1
v_gene: TRBV20-1
abundance: few
j_gene: TRBJ2-7